The following is a TCR beta chain sequence with its context. The length of the CDR3 is 14 residues. CDR1 and CDR2 from the germline V gene are SGHDN and FVKESK. V shed 4 bases and J shed 9 bases, with 13 bases lying between them. Here immunoSEQ multiplex PCR was the method, and the copy in TCRdb shows in-frame clones only, minus some. The sample includes 100,000 to 120,000 clones, roughly 88% of them seen just once. This sample is drawn from a study of blood T cell repertoires in COVID-19. Sequenced material: peripheral blood. This TCR was sampled from a human donor in a cohort sampled during active COVID-19. This chain uses TRBV14 with TRBJ1-6; D uncertain. The CDR3 spells CASSPRAGRSPLHF. In nucleotides, the CDR3 is TGTGCCAGCAGCCCGAGGGCAGGACGTTCACCCCTCCACTTT.